This note documents a single T cell receptor (beta chain) sequence. Looked up from germline, CDR1 is LNHDA and CDR2 is SQIVND (reference sequence). CDR3 size: 16 residues. V dropped 1 base and J dropped 1 base, with 13 bases sitting between them. This specimen belongs to a study of blood T cell repertoires in COVID-19. In the authors' methods: Nucleated cell counts were estimated from reference gene primer amplification. Only in-frame clones appear in the TCRdb table, and some are missing; sequencing was by immunoSEQ multiplex PCR. V and J calls and clone size are copied from that table; D and trimming were computed from the DNA. The top ten hold around 2% of the sample, which has 100,000 or so clones, 87% seen once.

This rearrangement joins TRBV19 to TRBJ1-1; possibly TRBD1 for D (5 bases). The sample comprised peripheral blood. This sequence was found in a man between 50 and 59 years old with active COVID-19. CDR3 sequence (DNA): TGTGCCAGTAGTATAGGAAGAACCGGGGGGAACACTGAAGCTTTCTTT. Its protein product is CASSIGRTGGNTEAFF.